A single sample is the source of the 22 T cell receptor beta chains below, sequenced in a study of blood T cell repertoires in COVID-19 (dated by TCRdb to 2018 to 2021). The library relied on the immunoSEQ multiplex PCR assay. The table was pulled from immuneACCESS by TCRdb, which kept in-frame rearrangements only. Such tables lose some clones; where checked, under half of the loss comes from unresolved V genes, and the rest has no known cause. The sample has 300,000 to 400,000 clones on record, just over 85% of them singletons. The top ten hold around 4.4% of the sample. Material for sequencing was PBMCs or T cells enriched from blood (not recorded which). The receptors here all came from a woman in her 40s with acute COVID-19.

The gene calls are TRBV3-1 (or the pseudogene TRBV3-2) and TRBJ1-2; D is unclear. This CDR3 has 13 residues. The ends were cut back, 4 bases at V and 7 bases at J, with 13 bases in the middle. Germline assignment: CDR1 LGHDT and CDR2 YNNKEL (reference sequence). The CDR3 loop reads CASSLRGNRGYTF. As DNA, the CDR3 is TGTGCCAGCAGCCTTCGGGGAAACCGTGGCTACACCTTC.

As DNA, the CDR3 is TGTGCCAGCAGCCACGACAGGGTTGTTCCCCAAGACGAGCAGTACTTC. It codes for CASSHDRVVPQDEQYF. The rearrangement links TRBV5-6 to TRBJ2-7, with 7 positions matching TRBD1. The CDR3 runs 16 residues. Germline CDR1 is SGHDT and CDR2 is YYEEEE. V lost 4 bases and J lost 5; bases outside the gene matches: 15. The variable domain in full, with the rest retrieved from reference TRBV5-6 and TRBJ2-7, is DAGVTQSPTHLIKTRGQQVTLRCSPKSGHDTVSWYQQALGQGPQFIFQYYEEEERQRGNFPDRFSGHQFPNYSSELNVNALLLGDSALYLCASSHDRVVPQDEQYFGPGTRLTVT.

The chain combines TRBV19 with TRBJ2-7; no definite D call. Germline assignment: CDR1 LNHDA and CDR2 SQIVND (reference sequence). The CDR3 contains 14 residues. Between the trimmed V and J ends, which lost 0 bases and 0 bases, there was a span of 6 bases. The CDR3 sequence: CASSIEAGSYEQYF. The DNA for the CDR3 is TGTGCCAGTAGTATAGAGGCAGGCTCCTACGAGCAGTACTTC.

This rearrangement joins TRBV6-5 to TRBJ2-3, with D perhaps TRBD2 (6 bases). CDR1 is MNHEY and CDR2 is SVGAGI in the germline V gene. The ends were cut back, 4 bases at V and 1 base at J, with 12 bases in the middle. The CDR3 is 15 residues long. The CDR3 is CASSFLARRTDTQYF. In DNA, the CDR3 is TGTGCCAGCAGTTTCCTAGCGAGACGCACAGATACGCAGTATTTT.

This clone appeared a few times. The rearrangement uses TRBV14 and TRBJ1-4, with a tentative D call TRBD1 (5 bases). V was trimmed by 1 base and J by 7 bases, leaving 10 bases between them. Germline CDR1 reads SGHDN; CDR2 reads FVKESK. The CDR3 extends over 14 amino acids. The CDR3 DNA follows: TGTGCCAGCAGCCAAGGGTACCAGGGTGAAAAACTGTTTTTT. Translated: CASSQGYQGEKLFF.

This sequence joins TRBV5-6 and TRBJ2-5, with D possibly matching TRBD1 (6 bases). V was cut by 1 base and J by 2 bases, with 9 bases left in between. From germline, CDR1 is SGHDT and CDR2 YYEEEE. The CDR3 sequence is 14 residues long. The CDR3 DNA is TGTGCCAGCAGCTTGTCAGGGGCGCAAGAGACCCAGTACTTC. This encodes CASSLSGAQETQYF. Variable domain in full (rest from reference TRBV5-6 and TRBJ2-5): DAGVTQSPTHLIKTRGQQVTLRCSPKSGHDTVSWYQQALGQGPQFIFQYYEEEERQRGNFPDRFSGHQFPNYSSELNVNALLLGDSALYLCASSLSGAQETQYFGPGTRLLVL.

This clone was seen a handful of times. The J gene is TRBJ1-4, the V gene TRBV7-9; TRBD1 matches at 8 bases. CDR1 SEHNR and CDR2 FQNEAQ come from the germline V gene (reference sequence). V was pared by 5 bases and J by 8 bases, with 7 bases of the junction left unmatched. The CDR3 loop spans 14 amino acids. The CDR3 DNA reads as TGTGCCAGCAGCAAGACAGGGGCTGGCGAAAAACTGTTTTTT. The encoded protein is CASSKTGAGEKLFF.

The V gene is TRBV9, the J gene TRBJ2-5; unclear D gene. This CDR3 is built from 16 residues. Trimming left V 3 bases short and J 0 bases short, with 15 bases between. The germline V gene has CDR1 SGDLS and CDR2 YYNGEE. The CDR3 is CASSAIPELYQETQYF. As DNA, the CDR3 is TGTGCCAGCAGCGCGATCCCTGAACTGTACCAAGAGACCCAGTACTTC.

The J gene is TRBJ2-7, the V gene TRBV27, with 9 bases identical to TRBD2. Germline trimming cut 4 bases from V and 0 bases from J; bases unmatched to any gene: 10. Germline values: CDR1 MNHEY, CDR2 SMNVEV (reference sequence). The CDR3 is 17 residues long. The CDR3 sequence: CASSSPGSSGVSYEQYF. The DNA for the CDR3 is TGTGCCAGCAGTTCCCCCGGTTCTAGCGGGGTCTCCTACGAGCAGTACTTC.

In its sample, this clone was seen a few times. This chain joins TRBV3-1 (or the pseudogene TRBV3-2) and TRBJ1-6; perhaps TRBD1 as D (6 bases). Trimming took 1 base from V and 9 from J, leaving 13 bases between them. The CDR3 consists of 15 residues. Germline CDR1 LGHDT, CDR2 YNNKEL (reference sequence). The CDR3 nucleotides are TGTGCCAGCAGCCAAGCATCCCCGACAGGTTCACCCCTCCACTTT. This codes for CASSQASPTGSPLHF.

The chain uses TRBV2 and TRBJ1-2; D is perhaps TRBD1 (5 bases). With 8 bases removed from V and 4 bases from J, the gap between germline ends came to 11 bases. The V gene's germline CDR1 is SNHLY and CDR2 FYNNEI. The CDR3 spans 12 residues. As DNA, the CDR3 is TGTGCCAGCGACCCTGACAGCTATGGCTACACCTTC. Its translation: CASDPDSYGYTF.

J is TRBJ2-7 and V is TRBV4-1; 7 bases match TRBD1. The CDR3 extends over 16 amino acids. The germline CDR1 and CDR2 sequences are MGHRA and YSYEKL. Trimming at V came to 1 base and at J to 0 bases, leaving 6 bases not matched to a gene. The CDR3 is CASSQGPGQSSYEQYF. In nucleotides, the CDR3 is TGCGCCAGCAGCCAAGGGCCGGGACAGAGCTCCTACGAGCAGTACTTC.

The CDR3 nucleotides read TGTGCCAGCAGCTTCCCCCCGTACAGGGTGAACACTGAAGCTTTCTTT. The encoded protein is CASSFPPYRVNTEAFF. This rearrangement joins TRBV7-9 to TRBJ1-1, with a weak D call TRBD1 (6 bases). This CDR3 has 16 amino acids. CDR1 and CDR2 (germline): SEHNR, FQNEAQ (reference sequence). The V end lost 3 bases, the J end lost 0 bases, and 14 bases lay between the germline ends.

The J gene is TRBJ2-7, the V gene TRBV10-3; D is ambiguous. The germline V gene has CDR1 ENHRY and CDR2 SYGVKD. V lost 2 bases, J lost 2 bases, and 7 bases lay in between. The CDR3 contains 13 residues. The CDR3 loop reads CAISEVTAYEQYF. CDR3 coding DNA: TGTGCCATCAGTGAGGTCACAGCCTACGAGCAGTACTTC.

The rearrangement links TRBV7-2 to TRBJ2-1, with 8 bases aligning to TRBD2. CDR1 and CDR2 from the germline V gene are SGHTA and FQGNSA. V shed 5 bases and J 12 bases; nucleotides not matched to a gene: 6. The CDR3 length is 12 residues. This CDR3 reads CASSPSGLGQFF. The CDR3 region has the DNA TGTGCCAGCAGCCCCTCGGGACTAGGGCAGTTCTTC. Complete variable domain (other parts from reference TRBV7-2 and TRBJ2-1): GAGVSQSPSNKVTEKGKDVELRCDPISGHTALYWYRQSLGQGLEFLIYFQGNSAPDKSGLPSDRFSAERTGGSVSTLTIQRTQQEDSAVYLCASSPSGLGQFFGPGTRLTVL.

CDR3 sequence (DNA): TGTGCCAGCAGCCCCACGGGGGGGTCTGGCAATCAGCCCCAGCATTTT. Its protein is CASSPTGGSGNQPQHF. This chain connects TRBV7-8 to TRBJ1-5; D may be TRBD1 (5 bases). Germline CDR1 is SGHVS and CDR2 is FQNEAQ. The CDR3 loop spans 16 amino acids. With 5 bases removed from V and 2 bases from J, the gap between germline ends came to 16 bases. Variable domain in full (rest from reference TRBV7-8 and TRBJ1-5): GAGVSQSPRYKVAKRGQDVALRCDPISGHVSLFWYQQALGQGPEFLTYFQNEAQLDKSGLPSDRFFAERPEGSVSTLKIQRTQQEDSAVYLCASSPTGGSGNQPQHFGDGTRLSIL.

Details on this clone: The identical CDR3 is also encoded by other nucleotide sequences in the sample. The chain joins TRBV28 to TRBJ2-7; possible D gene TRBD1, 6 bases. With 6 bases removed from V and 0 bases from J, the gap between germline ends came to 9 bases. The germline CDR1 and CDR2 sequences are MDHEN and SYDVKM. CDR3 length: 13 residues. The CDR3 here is CASRDSSSYEQYF. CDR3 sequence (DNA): TGTGCCAGCAGGGACAGTAGCTCCTACGAGCAGTACTTC.

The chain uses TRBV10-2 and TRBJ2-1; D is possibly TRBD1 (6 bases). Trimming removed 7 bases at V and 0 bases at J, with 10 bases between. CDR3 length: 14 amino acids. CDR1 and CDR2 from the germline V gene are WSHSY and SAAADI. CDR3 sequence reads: CASTRDNSYNEQFF. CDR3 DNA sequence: TGCGCCAGCACCAGGGACAACTCCTACAATGAGCAGTTCTTC.

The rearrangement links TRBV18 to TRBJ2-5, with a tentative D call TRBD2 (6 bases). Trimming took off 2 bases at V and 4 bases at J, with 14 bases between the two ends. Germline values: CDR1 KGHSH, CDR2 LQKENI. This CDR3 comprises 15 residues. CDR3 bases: TGTGCCAGCTCACCAGTCGGGAGCACATCAGAGACCCAGTACTTC. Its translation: CASSPVGSTSETQYF.

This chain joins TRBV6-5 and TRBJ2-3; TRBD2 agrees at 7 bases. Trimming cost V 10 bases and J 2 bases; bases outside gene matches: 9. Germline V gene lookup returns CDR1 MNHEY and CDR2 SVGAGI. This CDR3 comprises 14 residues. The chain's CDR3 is CATTSSGYTDTQYF. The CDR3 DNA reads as TGTGCCACCACGTCTAGCGGATACACAGATACGCAGTATTTT.

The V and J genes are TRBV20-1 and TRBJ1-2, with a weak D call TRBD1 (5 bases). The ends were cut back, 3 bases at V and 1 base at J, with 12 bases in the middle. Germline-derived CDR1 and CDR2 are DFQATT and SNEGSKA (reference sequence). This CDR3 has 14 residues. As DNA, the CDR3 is TGCAGTGCTAGTGTTGGGGCGAATAACTATGGCTACACCTTC. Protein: CSASVGANNYGYTF.

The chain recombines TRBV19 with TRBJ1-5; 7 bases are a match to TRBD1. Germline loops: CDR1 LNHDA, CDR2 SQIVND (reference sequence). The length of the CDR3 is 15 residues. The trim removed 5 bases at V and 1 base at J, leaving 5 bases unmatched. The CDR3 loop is CASSQDRPSNQPQHF. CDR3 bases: TGTGCCAGTAGTCAGGACAGGCCAAGCAATCAGCCCCAGCATTTT.